This TCR beta chain was identified in a study of T cell repertoires in cytomegalovirus infection. Study-wide context: Signatures in public TCR beta sequences pointed to both CMV infection and matching HLA type. Findings and limits, study-wide: Public TCR beta family frequency separated CMV-and-HLA carriers, including in an independent cohort. The ex vivo response was dominated by HLA-C-restricted CMV-specific TCR beta clonotypes.

CDR3 size: 12 residues. Germline V lookup: CDR1 SQVTM, CDR2 ANQGSEA. V lost 3 bases, J lost 2 bases, and 7 bases lay in between. TCRdb analysed the reads with MiXCR anew, one entry per CDR3 protein. The data show about 500,000 distinct CDR3 sequences, more than 30% seen once. With regard to this clonotype: Antigen unknown.

V usage is TRBV29-1 and J usage is TRBJ1-2; no firm D call. Sample: cultured PBMCs, taken from culture after CMV antigen stimulation. The receptor comes from a human donor in good health (CMV status not recorded). Some clones in this sample may be carry-over from other donors' samples. CDR3 loop: CSVERQNYGYTF. The CDR3 DNA sequence: TGCAGCGTTGAGAGGCAGAACTATGGCTACACCTTC.